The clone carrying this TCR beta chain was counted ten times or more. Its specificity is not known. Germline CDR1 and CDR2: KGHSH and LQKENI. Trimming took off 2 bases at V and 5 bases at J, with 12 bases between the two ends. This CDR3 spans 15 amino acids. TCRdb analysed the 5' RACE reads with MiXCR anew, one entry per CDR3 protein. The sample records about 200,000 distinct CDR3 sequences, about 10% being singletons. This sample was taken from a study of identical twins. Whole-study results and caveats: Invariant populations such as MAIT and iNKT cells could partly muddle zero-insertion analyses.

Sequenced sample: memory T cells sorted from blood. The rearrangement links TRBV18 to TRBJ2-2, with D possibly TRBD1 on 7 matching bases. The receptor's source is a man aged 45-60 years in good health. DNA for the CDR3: TGTGCCAGCTCACCAGCGGGGACAGCTACCGGGGAGCTGTTTTTT. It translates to CASSPAGTATGELFF.